This T cell receptor beta chain was sequenced in a study of cytomegalovirus exposure and HLA in healthy donors. About the research overall: Tens of millions of unique TCRs from HLA-typed donors were held in an early release of data. The study placed approximately 80% of its approximately 400 genotyped donors in the Caucasian-associated ancestry cluster. Study-level findings and limits: Of the V segments, some could not be distinguished, including TRBV6-2 and TRBV6-3, and were excluded.

From germline, CDR1 is SGHNT and CDR2 YYREEE (reference sequence). The CDR3 is 14 amino acids. Trimming took 2 bases from V and 1 from J, leaving 9 bases between them. PCR was performed using 60 Vbeta and 13 Jbeta primers. Sequenced by immunoSEQ multiplex PCR; TCRdb stores in-frame clones only, minus some. Found here are 100,000 to 150,000 clones; the top ten clones hold about 1.8%. A note on this clone: Antigen specificity is unknown.

Sampled while nominally healthy, donors likely had unrecorded immune exposures. The rearrangement uses TRBV5-4 and TRBJ1-1; a possible D gene is TRBD1 (5 bases). Sequenced material: PBMCs. This receptor was identified in a man aged 18 to 30 in good health and CMV-seronegative. The CDR3 DNA reads as TGTGCCAGCAGCTTCTTCGACAGGAACACTGAAGCTTTCTTT. Amino acids: CASSFFDRNTEAFF.